This T cell receptor beta chain was sequenced in a study of shared clonotypes between healthy human individuals. Study-wide context: Donors had three CD4 naive, three CD4 memory, two CD8 naive and one CD8 memory plate apiece. General study findings and limits: Shared clonotypes across all four donors exceeded non-shared ones in generation probability. The researchers took only blood, and tissue repertoires probably look different.

Naive CD8 cells lacked CD45RO, underwent positive selection for CCR7 and left out terminally differentiated effector memory CD45RA+ cells. Comments on this clone: Its target is not known.

The deep-level immunoSEQ assay was used. The repertoire was sequenced with immunoSEQ multiplex PCR; TCRdb's copy has only in-frame clones and lacks some. The sample records millions of clones, 85% to 95% being singletons. Trimming pared 6 bases from V and 8 bases from J, leaving 17 bases between. This CDR3 has 14 residues. CDR1 is MDHEN, CDR2 SYDVKM, per germline. V and J are TRBV28 and TRBJ2-1; a possible D gene is TRBD2 (6 bases). The receptor's source is a man aged 18 to 30 in good health. Some clones in this sample may be carry-over from other donors' samples. The sequenced sample consisted of naive CD8+ T cells from PBMCs. The DNA of the CDR3 is TGTGCCAGCAGGTGGGGACTGAATTACGATGAGCAGTTCTTC. It yields the protein CASRWGLNYDEQFF.